This T cell receptor (beta chain) was recorded in a study of T cell changes during pregnancy in multiple sclerosis. Assay used: immunoSEQ multiplex PCR; TCRdb lists only in-frame clones, some missing. Among 28,000 or so clones listed, almost 90% were seen once. Trimming cost V 2 bases and J 7 bases, with 8 bases left between them. CDR1 and CDR2 (germline): MNHGY, SVAAGI. The length of the CDR3 is 12 residues. The V and J genes are TRBV6-9 and TRBJ1-2; D is unresolved. This receptor was obtained from a female donor with multiple sclerosis, enrolled in a pregnancy study. The specimen was CD8+ T cells from peripheral blood mononuclear cells, collected in the second trimester of pregnancy. The CDR3 DNA follows: TGTGCCAGCAGTTATACGCGGTGTGGCTACACCTTC. Translation gives CASSYTRCGYTF.